This T cell receptor (beta chain) was documented in a study of PD-1 blockade in classical Hodgkin lymphoma (dated by TCRdb to 2020 to 2021). As for the study more broadly: Nivolumab dosing was 3 mg/kg intravenously every 2 weeks, continuing until either disease progression or unacceptable toxicity. A peripheral blood immune signature of response to PD-1 blockade in classical Hodgkin lymphoma was defined using TCR beta sequencing and CyTOF.

Relative to germline, V is missing 1 base and J is missing 7 bases, with 5 bases of the junction outside any gene match. CDR1 SEHNR and CDR2 FQNEAQ are derived from the germline V gene (reference sequence). Taken from cysteine to phenylalanine, the CDR3 has 14 residues. CDR3 DNA only is kept here, 42 bases in frame from base 1. Study-level results and caveats: Lower diversity was observed in patients in whom nivolumab was started less than 1 year after ASCT, and these patients were excluded from later analyses so that confounding by immune reconstitution would be avoided. A significant rise by C4D1 was seen in CD4+ but not CD8+ TCR diversity (p=0.0027 vs p=0.16), with the rise being most apparent in complete responders (p=0.02). Newly diagnosed patients were reported to have lower baseline TCR diversity than healthy donors, and relapsed/refractory patients were reported to have lower baseline TCR diversity still. Trial patients with a complete response had baseline diversity similar to that of newly diagnosed patients, while partial responders and progressors had significantly lower diversity. The study covered only a single clinical trial cohort, and the causes of the repertoire differences, possibly disease activity or prior therapy, were still not defined.

The sample's time point label, in plain terms: cycle 1 day 1 (C1D1), immediately before nivolumab initiation. Relapse after autologous stem cell transplantation had occurred in all trial patients, and cohorts A, B and C were distinguished by prior brentuximab vedotin exposure. A total of 50 to 70 patients with relapsed/refractory classical Hodgkin lymphoma made up the trial cohort, and each patient's best overall response was complete response, partial response or progressive disease. In the multi-cohort phase II CheckMate 205 trial, trial patients received single-agent nivolumab. An independent review committee assessed best overall response by applying the 2007 International Working Group response criteria. Trial PBMCs were collected just before the start of nivolumab (C1D1) and during therapy at cycle 2 day 1 and cycle 4 day 1. Peripheral blood was collected in 8 mL Vacutainer Cell Preparation Tubes, from which PBMCs were isolated by centrifugation and then cryopreserved.

As regards this clone: The antigen this receptor binds is unknown. No base quality values were provided; no much bigger clone lies one nucleotide off.

Genomic DNA was isolated using the Qiagen DNeasy kit from unsorted PBMCs as well as from negatively selected CD4+ and CD8+ fractions. Using primers that anneal to V and J segments, immunoSEQ multiplex PCR amplified the TCR beta CDR3 regions. A synthetic immune receptor repertoire was used to minimize amplification bias, and remaining bias was computationally removed after sequencing. Under the source paper's analysis protocol: Custom Python scripts were used to quantify repertoire diversity as the Shannon entropy index. The unsorted, CD4+ and CD8+ repertoires were each analyzed separately, with the exception of combined analyses, where CD4+ and CD8+ sequences were merged in silico. A clone was considered expanded if an increase in frequency of at least 2-fold after treatment relative to C1D1 was found, and a pseudocount of 0.5 was applied to clones undetected at baseline. Clones with 0 or 1 copy at C1D1 were classified as singleton clones, and clones with 2 or more copies were classified as non-singleton clones. Clones expanded in unsorted samples were annotated as CD4+, CD8+ or unknown by matching protein sequences in sorted samples from the same patient. Wilcoxon tests on paired samples were used to test diversity changes from C1D1 to C4D1. TCRdb provides this immuneACCESS table in a form limited to in-frame rearrangements. Some clones are lacking; in checked studies, under half of them reflect an unresolved V gene, and why the rest are absent is not known. From that table come the V and J calls and clone size; the DNA was used to work out D and trimming. This sample lists 45,000 to 55,000 clones; over 70% were detected once. The ten largest clones capture 15% to 20% of the sample.

This specimen was peripheral blood mononuclear cells (PBMCs), taken at baseline. The sequence links TRBV7-9 to TRBJ1-2; 8 junctional bases match TRBD1. The sequence derives from a human donor with classical Hodgkin lymphoma. CDR3 protein: CASSLVAGGGGYTF. DNA sequence: TGTGCCAGCAGCTTAGTGGCAGGGGGCGGTGGCTACACCTTC.